These 9 T cell receptor beta chains were sequenced from one sample in a study of T cells in localized non-small cell lung cancer (dated by TCRdb to about 2020). Libraries came from the immunoSEQ multiplex PCR assay. TCRdb mirrors the immuneACCESS table, restricted to in-frame sequences. Some clones are absent from its copies; in checked studies, under half trace to an unresolved V gene, and the reason for the others is unknown. Across this sample there are around 92,000 clones, with just over 90% seen only once. Roughly 3.9% of the sample is taken by the ten largest. Here the sequenced sample was PBMCs, taken before any cancer treatment. The receptors here all came from a woman aged 40-69 years with stage II squamous cell lung carcinoma.

The chain links TRBV6-1 to TRBJ1-1, with D maybe TRBD1 (5 bases). In germline, CDR1 is MNHNS, CDR2 SASEGT. V lost 5 bases, J lost 1 base, and 11 bases lay in between. The CDR3 contains 14 residues. The CDR3: CASSLKTENTEAFF. CDR3 sequence (DNA): TGTGCCAGCAGTCTTAAGACAGAGAACACTGAAGCTTTCTTT.

This chain uses TRBV21-1 with TRBJ1-5; TRBD1 is taken as the D call from the table, unchecked against the DNA. TRBV21-1 is a documented pseudogene. The CDR3 has 11 residues. The CDR3 is CASGRHQPQHF. The CDR3, as DNA: TGTGCCAGCGGCCGTCATCAGCCCCAGCATTTT.

The chain links TRBV7-9 to TRBJ1-6; 8 bases align to TRBD1. This CDR3 comprises 15 residues. With 1 base clipped from V and 8 bases from J, the junction kept 4 bases outside the gene matches. Germline CDR1 SEHNR, CDR2 FQNEAQ (reference sequence). The CDR3 sequence is CASSLGTGQDSPLHF. The CDR3 DNA reads as TGTGCCAGCAGCTTAGGTACGGGACAGGATTCACCCCTCCACTTT.

This chain joins TRBV5-4 and TRBJ1-1; no clear D gene. The CDR3 is 14 amino acids. CDR1 and CDR2 from the germline V gene are SGHNT and YYREEE (reference sequence). The V and J ends lost 3 bases and 0 bases respectively, with 9 bases between them. In DNA, the CDR3 is TGTGCCAGCAGCTCTTATTACATGAACACTGAAGCTTTCTTT. It specifies CASSSYYMNTEAFF.

The chain recombines TRBV7-9 with TRBJ2-7; weak D call: TRBD2 (6 bases). With 11 bases removed from V and 3 bases from J, the gap between germline ends came to 11 bases. CDR1 and CDR2 from the germline V gene are SEHNR and FQNEAQ (reference sequence). The CDR3 spans 11 residues. The CDR3 sequence is CAVLGGYEQYF. For the CDR3, the DNA is TGTGCCGTGCTCGGGGGCTACGAGCAGTACTTC.

CDR3 amino acids: CASSRGQENSPLHF. CDR3 sequence (DNA): TGCGCCAGCAGCCGGGGACAGGAGAATTCACCCCTCCACTTT. The chain carries TRBV5-1 and TRBJ1-6, with 8 bases identical to TRBD1. Germline CDR1 and CDR2: SGHRS and YFSETQ. Trimming took 4 bases from V and 7 from J; bases not matched to a gene: 4. This CDR3 spans 14 amino acids.

This chain joins TRBV5-1 and TRBJ1-1; 7 positions agree with TRBD1. Trimming cost V 2 bases and J 8 bases; bases outside gene matches: 6. CDR1 is SGHRS and CDR2 is YFSETQ in the germline V gene. The CDR3 totals 13 residues. The CDR3 region has the DNA TGCGCCAGCAGCTTTGGAGGGGGCCGGGAAGCTTTCTTT. It yields the protein CASSFGGGREAFF.

The chain links TRBV5-1 to TRBJ1-5; 9 bases are shared with TRBD1. J was trimmed by 1 base and V by 4 bases; bases with no gene match: 3. The CDR3 is 15 residues long. In germline, CDR1 is SGHRS, CDR2 YFSETQ. The CDR3 spells CASSAGQGSNQPQHF. The CDR3 DNA reads as TGCGCCAGCAGCGCGGGACAGGGCAGCAATCAGCCCCAGCATTTT.

The genes are TRBV28 and TRBJ1-1; a weak D match, TRBD1 (6 bases). Germline CDR1 and CDR2: MDHEN and SYDVKM. The V end was cut by 2 bases, the J end by 4 bases, with 11 bases between. CDR3 length: 14 residues. The CDR3 DNA reads TGTGCCAGCAGTTTAATGCGGGGGCCCACTGAAGCTTTCTTT. Translation: CASSLMRGPTEAFF.